The entry that follows covers one T cell receptor (beta chain) sequence. The data were obtained in a study of sequential checkpoint blockade in melanoma. This table comes from immunoSEQ multiplex PCR, and its TCRdb copy is limited to in-frame clones, with some not included. Seen here are 12,000 to 15,000 clones, about 78% observed once, and the top ten hold roughly 30%. The germline V and J ends were trimmed by 1 base and 1 base, with 14 bases remaining between them. CDR3 length equals 16 residues. Germline lookup yields CDR1 SGHDN and CDR2 FVKESK. Treatment meaning: randomized to nivolumab then ipilimumab (arm A) or the reverse (arm B). None of the patients previously received DNA-damaging chemotherapy.

Material: CD8+ T cells sorted from blood (inferred from file names), obtained from a patient given nivolumab and ipilimumab in sequence. This chain links TRBV14 with TRBJ2-7; D may be TRBD2 (6 bases). This receptor was identified in a human donor with melanoma. The CDR3 region has the DNA TGTGCCAGCAGCCAAGTTGGAGGGCCTCTTTCCTACGAGCAGTACTTC. This encodes CASSQVGGPLSYEQYF.